The present entry profiles one TCR beta chain with its context. This clone came up once. Its recognized antigen is unknown. Base qualities are not provided; no much larger clone lies one nucleotide away. This record belongs to a study of blood T cell repertoires in COVID-19 (dated by TCRdb to about 2020). Background for the entire study: Samples covering the acute and convalescent phases of COVID-19 were provided by collaborators in the United States, Italy and Spain. HLA class I and class II types, where available, came from metadata supplied by the sample provider rather than from assay-based typing. The sample metadata nearly always contained a de-identified subject ID, COVID-19 status, age in years and sex. The prospective study material was composed of cDNA or gDNA derived from T cells, B-cell-depleted T cells, or PBMCs. Subjects who had been exposed to COVID-19, were actively infected with it, or had recovered from it provided the deeply sampled blood TCRbeta repertoires that made up the dataset. A freely available public database, intended as a resource for researchers studying the immune response to SARS-CoV-2, is where the repertoires were released. The samples were drawn from the first 160 participants of the ongoing ImmuneRACE study and from more than 1,000 subjects provided by 6 global collaborators.

Here is what the overall study found, with its caveats: Clinical and demographic metadata were provided uncurated, with the amount varying by source and participant.

The immunoSEQ Assay, a bias-controlled multiplex PCR, was used to amplify TCRbeta CDR3 regions from genomic DNA. The authors' analysis ran thus. The number of nucleated cells in each sample was estimated from the amplification of reference gene primers within the assay. To quantify the absolute abundance of each unique TCRbeta CDR3 rearrangement, sequence reads were collapsed and filtered. For each sample, productive Simpson clonality was calculated as the square root of Simpson's diversity index across productive rearrangements. Held by TCRdb, this immuneACCESS table contains in-frame sequences only and omits some clones. Under half of the omission traces to an unresolved V gene where checked; the cause of the rest is unknown. V and J calls and clone size are those listed in that table; D and trimming were worked out from the DNA. This sample gives about 380,000 clones in total; about 90% of them show up just once. 2.5% to 3% of the sample lies in the top ten.

Participants in the prospective study were aged about 18 to 89 years, lived in some 24 United States geographic areas, and enrolled through a virtual design. Cohort assignment in the prospective study relied on participant-reported clinical history from a screening survey and a study questionnaire. Recovered participants in ImmuneRACE Cohort 3 were defined as having two consecutive negative NP/OP PCR tests, clearance from a healthcare professional, or resolution of symptoms. Mobile phlebotomists in the prospective study collected whole blood, serum and a nasopharyngeal or oropharyngeal swab from every participant. Prospective study participants could optionally give additional blood draws and questionnaires over an approximately 2-month period. Blood samples from the prospective study were shipped frozen or at room temperature prior to DNA extraction. Sequencing was done on a sample of PBMCs or T cells enriched from blood (not recorded which). This sequence originates from a woman in her twenties or thirties who had recovered from COVID-19.

The DNA reads TGTGCCACCAGCCCCACAGGGACAGATACGCAGTATTTT. This sequence encodes CATSPTGTDTQYF. The sequence is built from TRBV15 and TRBJ2-3; TRBD1 might be the D gene, on 6 matching bases. Per the germline V gene (reference sequence), LNHNV is the CDR1 and YYDKDF is the CDR2. V loses 5 bases, J loses 3 bases, and the germline ends lie 9 bases apart. The CDR3 spans 13 residues, from the cysteine through the phenylalanine. Of all the DNA, just the CDR3 is kept, 39 bases in frame from base 1. The CDR3, completed at both ends by the reference TRBV15 and TRBJ2-3 genes, gives the full variable domain DAMVIQNPRYQVTQFGKPVTLSCSQTLNHNVMYWYQQKSSQAPKLLFHYYDKDFNNEADTPDNFQSRRPNTSFCFLDIRSPGLGDTAMYLCATSPTGTDTQYFGPGTRLTVL.